Listed below are T cell receptor beta chains from one sample, sequenced in a study of monozygotic twins with cystic fibrosis. Generated by immunoSEQ multiplex PCR, the TCRdb table keeps only in-frame clones and is missing some. The repertoire consists of 30,000 or so clones, with 92% occurring once and the leading ten covering around 0.99%. Material: blood. The receptors originated from a girl aged 2-10 years with cystic fibrosis. Both conserved end residues are part of each CDR3. The order of the fields is D gene, clone size, J gene, V gene, CDR3 protein, CDR3 DNA. The D gene is left open where the match is weak. Clone size is shown for a subset of rows, as once, few, many or a class of expanded clone.

NA NA TRBJ2-1 TRBV11-2 CASSLWVNEQFF TGTGCCAGCAGCTTATGGGTTAATGAGCAGTTCTTC
NA NA TRBJ1-2 TRBV11-2 CASSLNKGSMGYGYTF TGTGCCAGCAGCTTAAATAAAGGATCCATGGGCTATGGCTACACCTTC
TRBD1 NA TRBJ2-1 TRBV15 CATSRSRDRGNEQFF TGTGCCACCAGCAGATCCCGGGACAGGGGCAATGAGCAGTTCTTC
NA NA TRBJ2-7 TRBV11-3 CASSPSGAYEQYF TGTGCCAGCAGCCCGTCGGGAGCCTACGAGCAGTACTTC
NA few TRBJ1-1 TRBV14 CASSQEWGTRATEAFF TGTGCCAGCAGCCAAGAATGGGGAACACGGGCCACTGAAGCTTTCTTT
TRBD1 NA TRBJ2-1 TRBV27 CASCAGGTVRNEQFF TGTGCCAGCTGCGCAGGGGGTACCGTTCGCAATGAGCAGTTCTTC
NA NA TRBJ2-1 TRBV7-2 CASSPSRGEQFF TGTGCCAGCAGTCCCTCCCGCGGTGAGCAGTTCTTC
NA NA TRBJ1-2 TRBV6-5 CASSQRTGGYTF TGTGCCAGCAGTCAACGGACTGGTGGCTACACCTTC
NA NA TRBJ2-4 TRBV5-4 CASSLEGSRDLIQYF TGTGCCAGCAGCTTAGAAGGGAGTCGAGATCTTATTCAGTACTTC
NA NA TRBJ2-3 TRBV6-4 CASSDSMGSDTQYF TGTGCCAGCAGTGACTCGATGGGGTCAGATACGCAGTATTTT
NA NA TRBJ2-7 TRBV6-1 CASTLSTREIHEQYF TGTGCCAGCACCCTCTCCACCCGGGAGATTCACGAGCAGTACTTC
NA NA TRBJ2-7 TRBV11-3 CASSLDHGLEQYF TGTGCCAGCAGCTTAGATCATGGCCTCGAGCAGTACTTC
TRBD1 few TRBJ2-7 TRBV2 CASRTGGEQYF TGTGCCAGCCGGACAGGCGGCGAGCAGTACTTC
NA NA TRBJ2-2 TRBV25-1 CASSLWDTGELFF TGTGCCAGCAGTTTATGGGACACCGGGGAGCTGTTTTTT
TRBD1 NA TRBJ1-1 TRBV5-4 CASSHDRQGISTEAFF TGTGCCAGCAGCCACGACCGACAGGGGATTAGCACTGAAGCTTTCTTT
TRBD1 once TRBJ2-1 TRBV7-9 CASSPLTGTGIGNEQFF TGTGCCAGCAGCCCATTAACGGGGACAGGGATTGGCAATGAGCAGTTCTTC
NA NA TRBJ1-1 TRBV6-5 CASRTGLSTEAFF TGTGCCAGCAGAACGGGACTTAGCACTGAAGCTTTCTTT
NA NA TRBJ1-2 TRBV2 CASSEQGHYGYTF TGTGCCAGCAGTGAACAGGGACACTATGGCTACACCTTC
NA NA TRBJ2-7 TRBV19 CASSIDGTSYEQYF TGTGCCAGTAGTATAGATGGGACTTCCTACGAGCAGTACTTC
NA NA TRBJ2-2 TRBV19 CASSMLEGRTGELFF TGTGCCAGTAGTATGCTTGAAGGGCGCACCGGGGAGCTGTTTTTT
NA NA TRBJ1-1 TRBV19 CASSSSYTEAFF TGTGCCAGTAGTTCGTCCTACACTGAAGCTTTCTTT
NA NA TRBJ1-1 TRBV30 CAWSVTGSTEAFF TGTGCCTGGAGTGTAACAGGGTCCACTGAAGCTTTCTTT
NA NA TRBJ1-6 TRBV2 CASSEMRGVNSPLHF TGTGCCAGCAGTGAGATGCGGGGAGTGAATTCACCCCTCCACTTT
NA NA TRBJ1-2 TRBV5-1 CASSLDQGMYGYTF TGCGCCAGCAGCTTGGATCAGGGGATGTATGGCTACACCTTC
TRBD2 NA TRBJ2-1 TRBV5-4 CASSSTGGQYEQFF TGTGCCAGCAGCTCCACGGGGGGGCAGTATGAGCAGTTCTTC
TRBD2 NA TRBJ2-1 TRBV4-3 CASSQDRGEASEQFF TGCGCCAGCAGCCAAGATCGGGGGGAGGCCAGTGAGCAGTTCTTC
TRBD1 NA TRBJ2-7 TRBV30 CAWSAGTGPLYEQYF TGTGCCTGGAGTGCCGGGACAGGGCCCCTCTACGAGCAGTACTTC
NA NA TRBJ1-3 TRBV15 CATSPISGNTIYF TGTGCCACCAGTCCGATCTCTGGAAACACCATATATTTT
TRBD2 NA TRBJ2-7 TRBV25-1 CASETSGIDEQYF TGTGCCAGCGAGACTAGCGGGATCGACGAGCAGTACTTC
NA NA TRBJ1-2 TRBV30 CAWSGGGYYGYTF TGTGCCTGGAGTGGAGGCGGGTACTATGGCTACACCTTC
NA NA TRBJ2-7 TRBV9 CASSVGVSNYEQYF TGTGCCAGCAGCGTAGGGGTATCGAACTACGAGCAGTACTTC